The clone carrying this T cell receptor (beta chain) ranks as medium-sized. Gene names are mouse gene names. The read ends 1 residue before the CDR3 terminus; that terminus is restored from the germline J gene. The data derive from a study of tissue T cells after allogeneic stem cell transplantation. Germline V CDR1 and CDR2: SGHLS, HYDKME. The length of the CDR3 is 17 residues. Trimming took 1 base from V and 3 from J; bases not matched to a gene: 7. Clones were read by immunoSEQ multiplex PCR, and TCRdb kept only the in-frame ones, dropping some. The profile shows some 4,100 clones, roughly half of them singletons. Time point: mouse harvest day 14 after allogeneic transplant. The graft held 10^6 splenic CD5+ T cells and 10^7 T-cell-depleted bone marrow cells.

This sequence originates from a female BALB/c mouse given C57BL/6 T cells with graft-versus-host disease after an allogeneic hematopoietic cell transplant. The gene calls are TRBV12-2 and TRBJ2-2, with 10 bases lining up with TRBD2. The sample was gut tissue. The covered CDR3 bases are TGTGCCAGCTCTCTTCCCGACTGGGGGGTTGACACCGGGCAGCTCTAC. Translated, it gives CASSLPDWGVDTGQLY. The CDR3, in full, reads CASSLPDWGVDTGQLYF.